These 6 T cell receptor beta chains were sequenced from one sample in a study of siplizumab effects on memory and regulatory T cells. Clones were read by immunoSEQ multiplex PCR, and TCRdb kept only the in-frame ones, dropping some. The sample contains fewer than 120,000 clones, about nine tenths of which appear only once. Sequenced sample: CD4+ T cells sorted from blood. The receptors were gathered from a human donor in good health.

The CDR3 reads CASRREPPGGFLPTEAFF. CDR3 in DNA: TGTGCCAGCAGGAGGGAGCCTCCGGGGGGCTTCCTCCCAACTGAAGCTTTCTTT. The chain couples TRBV28 to TRBJ1-1; D is perhaps TRBD1 (6 bases). The CDR3 contains 18 residues. Germline assignment: CDR1 MDHEN and CDR2 SYDVKM. Trimming removed 6 bases at V and 5 bases at J, with 28 bases between. Based on the CDR3 plus reference TRBV28 and TRBJ1-1, the full variable domain is DVKVTQSSRYLVKRTGEKVFLECVQDMDHENMFWYRQDPGLGLRLIYFSYDVKMKEKGDIPEGYSVSREKKERFSLILESASTNQTSMYLCASRREPPGGFLPTEAFFGQGTRLTVV.

The chain employs TRBV4-1 and TRBJ2-1, with 8 nucleotides matching TRBD2. The CDR3 loop spans 17 amino acids. The junction had 11 bases not matched to a gene; V was cut back by 3 bases and J by 4 bases. In germline, CDR1 is MGHRA, CDR2 YSYEKL. The CDR3 is CASSHGLARRSYNEQFF. In DNA, the CDR3 is TGCGCCAGCAGCCATGGACTAGCAAGACGCAGTTACAATGAGCAGTTCTTC.

The chain uses TRBV6-6 and TRBJ2-1; possibly TRBD1 or TRBD2 for D (5 bases each). V gave up 4 bases and J gave up 6 bases, with 10 bases separating them. The CDR3 length is 13 residues. Germline values: CDR1 MNHNY, CDR2 SVGAGI (reference sequence). This CDR3 is CASSSGPFNEQFF. CDR3 DNA sequence: TGTGCCAGCAGTTCGGGACCTTTCAATGAGCAGTTCTTC.

This chain connects TRBV25-1 to TRBJ2-2, with D perhaps matching TRBD1 or TRBD2 (7 bases each). There are 16 residues in the CDR3. The germline gives CDR1 MGHDK, CDR2 SYGVNS. Trimming removed 10 bases at V and 2 bases at J, with 20 bases between. The CDR3 sequence: CATPDRDYSNTGELFF. CDR3 coding DNA: TGTGCCACCCCAGACAGGGACTATTCCAACACCGGGGAGCTGTTTTTT.

This sequence joins TRBV29-1 and TRBJ2-1, with D uncertain. The CDR3 is 13 amino acids. V lost 0 bases, J lost 5 bases, and 8 bases lay in between. Germline CDR1 reads SQVTM; CDR2 reads ANQGSEA. This chain's CDR3 is CSVEEGLHNEQFF. CDR3 bases: TGCAGCGTTGAAGAAGGCCTCCACAATGAGCAGTTCTTC.

The chain carries TRBV5-4 and TRBJ1-2; 9 positions agree with TRBD1. With V trimmed by 3 bases and J by 6 bases, 9 bases remained unmatched. The CDR3 sequence is 15 residues long. Germline CDR1 and CDR2: SGHNT and YYREEE (reference sequence). As DNA, the CDR3 is TGTGCCAGCAGCTCTACGGGACAGGGTTCCGATGGCTACACCTTC. Encoded protein: CASSSTGQGSDGYTF.